One T cell receptor beta chain is described in this entry. Looked up from germline, CDR1 is SNHLY and CDR2 is FYNNEI. V gave up 5 bases and J gave up 6 bases, with 14 bases separating them. This CDR3 is 14 amino acids long. Study processing details: Nucleated cell counts were estimated from reference gene primer amplification. Method: immunoSEQ multiplex PCR; TCRdb's copy keeps in-frame clones and lacks some. For V, J and clone size, that table is used; D and trimming come from the DNA. The table includes about 390,000 clones, 87% detected once. Clinical history reported by participants formed the basis on which cohorts were assigned. Cohort 3 donors were reported recovered after two negative PCRs, clearance, or symptom resolution. The record originates from a study of blood T cell repertoires in COVID-19. Study context: Sites in the United States, Italy and Spain provided acute and convalescent COVID-19 samples.

This TCR derives from a woman in her 50s who had recovered from COVID-19. The gene calls are TRBV2 and TRBJ1-3, with D possibly being TRBD1 (6 bases). Sequencing used PBMCs or T cells enriched from blood (not recorded which). CDR3 sequence (DNA): TGTGCCAGCAGTAACCGGGACACTCTAAACACCATATATTTT. Its protein is CASSNRDTLNTIYF.